These 14 T cell receptor beta chains were all obtained from the same sample, sequenced in a study of post-analysis software for immune sequencing data. Study conclusions and caveats: Patients carried roughly 5 TRBV segments more frequently than controls did, and TRBV5-6, TRBV5-1 and TRBV20-1 were among them.

Tagging with unique molecular identifiers was a feature of the TCR beta cDNA libraries. In TCRdb, the PCR reads were re-called with MiXCR into one record per CDR3 protein. The data contain about 820,000 distinct CDR3 sequences, about 57% of them singletons. These receptors lack a known antigen. The sample consisted of blood. These TCRs come from a girl aged 5 to 17 with multiple sclerosis.

The rearrangement uses TRBV7-9 and TRBJ2-7; no reliable D call. The V end was cut by 1 base, the J end by 3 bases, with 16 bases between. CDR1 is SEHNR, CDR2 FQNEAQ, per germline (reference sequence). The CDR3 consists of 16 residues. CDR3 protein: CASSLVDGRPDYEQYF. The CDR3 nucleotides read TGTGCCAGCAGCTTAGTAGACGGACGACCAGACTACGAGCAGTACTTC.

V is TRBV29-1 and J is TRBJ1-2; D is unclear. Per the germline V gene, CDR1 is SQVTM and CDR2 is ANQGSEA. The CDR3 is made up of 11 amino acids. V was clipped by 4 bases and J by 6 bases, with 9 bases between them. The CDR3, as DNA: TGCAGCGTTGTTGGCGGTGATGGCTACACCTTC. Its protein product is CSVVGGDGYTF.

This clonotype has just a few counts. The rearrangement links TRBV29-1 to TRBJ1-2; D is undetermined. The CDR3 has 12 amino acids. Looked up from germline, CDR1 is SQVTM and CDR2 is ANQGSEA. The germline V and J ends were trimmed by 7 bases and 4 bases, with 13 bases remaining between them. The CDR3 loop is CSAGPTGYGYTF. The CDR3 DNA reads TGCAGCGCCGGACCAACTGGCTATGGCTACACCTTC. The full variable domain, in which reference TRBV29-1 and TRBJ1-2 provide the parts outside the CDR3, is SAVISQKPSRDICQRGTSLTIQCQVDSQVTMMFWYRQQPGQSLTLIATANQGSEATYESGFVIDKFPISRPNLTFSTLTVSNMSPEDSSIYLCSAGPTGYGYTFGSGTRLTVV.

This sequence joins TRBV20-1 and TRBJ1-4; perhaps TRBD1 as D (6 bases). Trimming shortened V by 2 bases and J by 3 bases, and 13 bases separated the two germline ends. Per germline, CDR1 DFQATT and CDR2 SNEGSKA (reference sequence). The CDR3 spans 15 residues. In DNA form, the CDR3 reads TGCAGTGCTAGATCAACAGGGCTACCTAATGAAAAACTGTTTTTT. Amino acid sequence: CSARSTGLPNEKLFF.

This sequence joins TRBV7-9 and TRBJ2-1; 13 positions agree with TRBD2. V lost 3 bases and J lost 9; bases outside the gene matches: 5. CDR1 is SEHNR and CDR2 is FQNEAQ in the germline V gene (reference sequence). This CDR3 has 15 amino acids. The CDR3 loop reads CASSLTSGGPFEQFF. The CDR3 DNA reads as TGTGCCAGCAGCTTGACTAGCGGGGGGCCCTTTGAGCAGTTCTTC.

This clonotype came up a few times. The rearrangement uses TRBV12-3 or TRBV12-4 and TRBJ1-2; D remains ambiguous. This CDR3 has 15 residues. Trimming took off 1 base at V and 0 bases at J, with 9 bases between the two ends. The DNA of the CDR3 is TGTGCCAGCAGTTTAGGCAGCGGAGCTAACTATGGCTACACCTTC. Protein: CASSLGSGANYGYTF.

The chain recombines TRBV20-1 with TRBJ2-2; perhaps TRBD2 as D (5 bases). The CDR3 sequence is 14 residues long. Germline values: CDR1 DFQATT, CDR2 SNEGSKA (reference sequence). The V and J ends lost 2 bases and 5 bases respectively, with 12 bases between them. The CDR3 protein is CSARLGGRTGELFF. DNA for the CDR3: TGCAGTGCTAGATTGGGTGGGAGAACCGGGGAGCTGTTTTTT.

The chain carries TRBV10-3 and TRBJ1-1, with D uncertain. Germline CDR1 and CDR2: ENHRY and SYGVKD. This CDR3 contains 12 residues. Trimming took 5 bases from V and 1 from J, leaving 5 bases between them. This chain's CDR3 is CAISKKNTEAFF. The DNA for the CDR3 is TGTGCCATCAGTAAAAAGAACACTGAAGCTTTCTTT.

The chain employs TRBV12-3 or TRBV12-4 and TRBJ2-1, with 8 bases matching TRBD2. V dropped 4 bases and J dropped 2; count of bases not matched to a gene: 7. This CDR3 is 16 amino acids long. CDR3 region: CASSSHSGNAYNEQFF. For the CDR3, the DNA is TGTGCCAGCAGTTCACATAGCGGGAATGCCTACAATGAGCAGTTCTTC.

The genes are TRBV28 and TRBJ2-7; 8 nucleotides match TRBD1. Germline V CDR1 and CDR2: MDHEN, SYDVKM. The CDR3 extends over 15 amino acids. J was trimmed by 5 bases and V by 1 base; bases with no gene match: 7. The CDR3 DNA reads as TGTGCCAGCAGTTTATCCCAGGGGGCGACGAACGAGCAGTACTTC. The encoded protein is CASSLSQGATNEQYF.

This chain links TRBV6-5 with TRBJ2-7; weak D call: TRBD2 (6 bases). V was trimmed by 5 bases and J by 3 bases, leaving 17 bases between them. Germline V CDR1 and CDR2: MNHEY, SVGAGI. The CDR3 totals 15 residues. The CDR3 DNA follows: TGTGCCAGCAGTAGTGGGGGAGGCACGAGCTACGAGCAGTACTTC. Residues: CASSSGGGTSYEQYF.

The chain uses TRBV20-1 and TRBJ2-3; the match to TRBD2 covers 8 bases. J was trimmed by 4 bases and V by 3 bases; bases with no gene match: 12. The CDR3 sequence is 16 residues long. Germline V gene lookup returns CDR1 DFQATT and CDR2 SNEGSKA (reference sequence). CDR3 bases: TGCAGTGCTAGGCGGGCGAGGGGGACTAGACCAGATACGCAGTATTTT. Translated, it gives CSARRARGTRPDTQYF.

V gene TRBV12-3 or TRBV12-4 combines with J gene TRBJ2-1, with D possibly being TRBD1 (5 bases). With 3 bases removed from V and 2 bases from J, the gap between germline ends came to 8 bases. CDR3 length: 14 residues. Written as DNA, the CDR3 is TGTGCCAGCAGTTTGTACAGGACCTACAATGAGCAGTTCTTC. This encodes CASSLYRTYNEQFF.

The V call is TRBV12-3 or TRBV12-4, the J call TRBJ1-2, with D unclear. The CDR3 covers 14 residues. The V end was cut by 2 bases, the J end by 2 bases, with 9 bases between. This chain's CDR3 is CASSLSPINYGYTF. CDR3 coding DNA: TGTGCCAGCAGTTTAAGTCCGATAAACTATGGCTACACCTTC.